The rows below give T cell receptor beta chains drawn from one sample of a study of cytomegalovirus exposure and HLA in healthy donors. TCRdb keeps only in-frame clones here, not all; method: immunoSEQ multiplex PCR. The profile shows 110,000 to 150,000 clones, approximately 85% of them singletons. Sequenced material: PBMCs. These receptors were collected from a woman aged 25 to 45 in good health and CMV-seronegative. Each CDR3 is given with its conserved first and last residue. D genes are given only for firm matches. Size is omitted from some rows. Given values are once, few, many or a class for expanded clones.

-,15,TRBV6-5,TRBJ1-2,TRBD1,CASSYGDSPLSGYTF,TGTGCCAGCAGTTACGGGGACAGCCCGTTGAGTGGCTACACCTTC
-,14,TRBV5-4,TRBJ1-5,-,CASSSGVGNQPQHF,TGTGCCAGCAGCTCGGGGGTGGGCAATCAGCCCCAGCATTTT
-,15,TRBV27,TRBJ2-1,TRBD1,CASSSDRESYNEQFF,TGTGCCAGCAGTTCGGACAGGGAATCCTACAATGAGCAGTTCTTC
-,16,TRBV4-1,TRBJ2-3,TRBD1,CASSQEWDRVADTQYF,TGCGCCAGCAGCCAAGAGTGGGACAGGGTCGCAGATACGCAGTATTTT
-,13,TRBV6-5,TRBJ1-1,-,CASSYRRGTEAFF,TGTGCCAGCAGTTATCGGCGGGGTACTGAAGCTTTCTTT
-,13,TRBV5-4,TRBJ1-3,-,CASSLMDRNTIYF,TGTGCCAGCAGTTTAATGGACAGAAACACCATATATTTT
-,14,TRBV28,TRBJ1-2,-,CASSLGTSFYGYTF,TGTGCCAGCAGTTTAGGTACATCCTTCTATGGCTACACCTTC
-,14,TRBV6-5,TRBJ1-6,-,CASNGVPDNSPLHF,TGTGCCAGCAACGGGGTCCCTGATAATTCACCCCTCCACTTT
-,15,TRBV13,TRBJ2-3,TRBD1,CASSLRGLRTDTQYF,TGTGCCAGCAGCTTAAGGGGGCTGCGCACAGATACGCAGTATTTT
few,15,TRBV6-5,TRBJ2-5,TRBD2,CASRKTSGVAQTQYF,TGTGCCAGCCGCAAGACTAGCGGTGTGGCCCAGACCCAGTACTTC
few,13,TRBV2,TRBJ1-4,-,CASKGDHNEKLFF,TGTGCCAGCAAGGGGGACCATAATGAAAAACTGTTTTTT
-,15,TRBV11-2,TRBJ2-2,-,CASSLRGTNTGELFF,TGTGCCAGCAGCTTAAGAGGCACCAACACCGGGGAGCTGTTTTTT
-,17,TRBV28,TRBJ2-5,TRBD1,CASSFIGWGQGGETQYF,TGTGCCAGCAGCTTTATTGGATGGGGACAGGGAGGAGAGACCCAGTACTTC
-,14,TRBV29-1,TRBJ2-1,-,CSVVVRASYNEQFF,TGCAGCGTTGTCGTCAGGGCCTCCTACAATGAGCAGTTCTTC
once,15,TRBV2,TRBJ1-5,-,CASSETQGGGQPQHF,TGTGCCAGCAGTGAGACCCAGGGAGGAGGTCAGCCCCAGCATTTT
-,15,TRBV6-1,TRBJ1-4,TRBD1,CASRGPGTGMGKLFF,TGTGCCAGCAGGGGACCCGGGACAGGGATGGGAAAACTGTTTTTT
-,14,TRBV18,TRBJ1-1,-,CASSPTGGRTEAFF,TGTGCCAGCTCACCGACGGGGGGTCGCACTGAAGCTTTCTTT
-,16,TRBV4-2,TRBJ1-1,TRBD1,CASSQDPGQGNTEAFF,TGTGCCAGCAGCCAAGATCCCGGACAGGGAAACACTGAAGCTTTCTTT
-,14,TRBV27,TRBJ2-7,-,CASVKTGRTYEQYF,TGTGCCAGCGTAAAGACAGGACGAACCTACGAGCAGTACTTC
-,11,TRBV6-5,TRBJ2-5,-,CASSKQETQYF,TGTGCCAGCAGCAAACAAGAGACCCAGTACTTC
-,13,TRBV2,TRBJ1-6,-,CASSGRVRSPLHF,TGTGCCAGCAGTGGGAGGGTACGTTCACCCCTCCACTTT
few,13,TRBV5-4,TRBJ1-2,-,CASSLTGWRGYTF,TGTGCCAGCAGCTTGACAGGTTGGCGGGGCTACACCTTC
-,14,TRBV6-5,TRBJ1-2,-,CASSYWGVGYGYTF,TGTGCCAGCAGTTACTGGGGGGTTGGGTATGGCTACACCTTC
few,12,TRBV25-1,TRBJ1-2,-,CASRSGYYGYTF,TGTGCCAGCAGGTCCGGGTACTATGGCTACACCTTC
-,18,TRBV2,TRBJ2-2,-,CASSARYPSSQNTGELFF,TGTGCCAGCAGCGCCCGTTACCCATCAAGCCAGAACACCGGGGAGCTGTTTTTT
-,16,TRBV28,TRBJ1-1,TRBD1,CASSLTGTGGLTEAFF,TGTGCCAGCAGTTTAACCGGGACAGGGGGCTTAACTGAAGCTTTCTTT
many,13,TRBV30,TRBJ2-5,-,CAWNWGDQETQYF,TGTGCCTGGAATTGGGGGGACCAAGAGACCCAGTACTTC
once,15,TRBV6-6,TRBJ1-5,TRBD1,CASTEQGADNQPQHF,TGTGCCAGCACCGAACAGGGGGCGGACAATCAGCCCCAGCATTTT
-,13,TRBV5-1,TRBJ2-2,TRBD2,CASRPRGAGELFF,TGCGCCAGCAGACCTCGGGGGGCCGGGGAGCTGTTTTTT
-,16,TRBV18,TRBJ1-3,TRBD1,CASSPARGLSGNTIYF,TGTGCCAGCTCACCCGCCAGGGGGCTGTCTGGAAACACCATATATTTT
-,13,TRBV7-9,TRBJ1-1,-,CASSLDWSTEAFF,TGTGCCAGCAGCCTAGACTGGAGCACTGAAGCTTTCTTT